This TCR beta chain was identified during a study of cytomegalovirus exposure and HLA in healthy donors. General study points: 164 TCR beta chains were listed as cytomegalovirus-associated. Several top significant clusters appeared, in a later analysis, to be linked to common viral pathogens.

Researchers ran the PCR with 60 Vbeta and 13 Jbeta primers. Libraries were prepared by immunoSEQ multiplex PCR; TCRdb keeps only in-frame clonotypes and omits some of them. The sample consists of 90,000 to 120,000 clones, less than 85% of them appearing once. This clone was seen only once. Its target is unknown. The germline gives CDR1 SGDLS, CDR2 YYNGEE. The CDR3 has 19 amino acids. The V gene end was trimmed by 1 base and the J gene end by 0 bases; junction bases not matched to a gene: 14. Material: PBMCs. This receptor was taken from a woman in her forties in good health and CMV-seropositive. This chain uses TRBV9 with TRBJ2-3, with 7 bases fitting TRBD2. The CDR3 DNA follows: TGTGCCAGCAGCGTATGGTCCCCGGGCGGGGGAACTAGCACAGATACGCAGTATTTT. Amino acid sequence: CASSVWSPGGGTSTDTQYF.